This T cell receptor beta chain is drawn from a study of cytomegalovirus exposure and HLA in healthy donors. Study-wide results and limits: An apparent linkage of common viral pathogens to several of the most significant clusters emerged in a later analysis.

CDR3 size: 15 residues. Trimming removed 7 bases at V and 4 bases at J, with 19 bases between. Germline loops: CDR1 SNHLY, CDR2 FYNNEI. Points on this clone: No antigen is known for it.

The study ran its PCR with 60 Vbeta and 13 Jbeta primers. The repertoire was sequenced with immunoSEQ multiplex PCR; TCRdb's copy has only in-frame clones and lacks some. The sample shows about 110,000 clones, approximately 86% of them seen only once. The sequence derives from a middle-aged man in good health and CMV-seronegative. The sample was PBMCs. The chain uses TRBV2 and TRBJ1-2, with a tentative D call TRBD1 (5 bases). The CDR3 reads CASNPRASGAYGYTF. As DNA, the CDR3 is TGTGCCAGCAACCCCAGGGCAAGCGGGGCCTATGGCTACACCTTC.